This record looks at one T cell receptor beta chain sequence and its context. Participant age was roughly 18 to 95 years, and participants resided in fewer than 25 US areas. Trimming removed 3 bases from V and 5 bases from J, with 22 bases in between. CDR1 is GTSNPN, CDR2 SVGIG, per germline (reference sequence). This CDR3 spans 16 amino acids. This entry belongs to a study of blood T cell repertoires in COVID-19. Profiled with immunoSEQ multiplex PCR; TCRdb holds only in-frame clones, not every one. The sample includes roughly 400,000 clones, approximately 87% of them seen just once. The J gene is TRBJ1-1, the V gene TRBV30, with TRBD1 as a possible D gene (5 bases). Specimen: PBMCs or T cells enriched from blood (not recorded which). The TCR sequence derives from a woman between 50 and 59 years old who had recovered from COVID-19. The DNA for the CDR3 is TGTGCCTGGAGGCCGAACCCCGCCCAGGGTGGAACTGAAGCTTTCTTT. Translated: CAWRPNPAQGGTEAFF.